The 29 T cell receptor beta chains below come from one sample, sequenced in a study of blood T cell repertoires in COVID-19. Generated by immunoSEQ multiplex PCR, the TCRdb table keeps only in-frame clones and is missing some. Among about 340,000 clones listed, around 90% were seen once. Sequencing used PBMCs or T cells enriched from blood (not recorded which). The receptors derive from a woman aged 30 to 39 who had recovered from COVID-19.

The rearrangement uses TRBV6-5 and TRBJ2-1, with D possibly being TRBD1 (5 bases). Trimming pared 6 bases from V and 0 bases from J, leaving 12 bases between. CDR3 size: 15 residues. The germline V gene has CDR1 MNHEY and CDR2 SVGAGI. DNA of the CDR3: TGTGCCAGCAGGAAACAGGCGAACTCCTACAATGAGCAGTTCTTC. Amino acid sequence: CASRKQANSYNEQFF.

CDR3 amino acids: CASSSTGIGNTIYF. The CDR3 bases are TGTGCCAGCAGTTCCACAGGGATCGGAAACACCATATATTTT. This chain uses TRBV28 with TRBJ1-3, with a possible D match to TRBD1 (6 bases). The CDR3 covers 14 residues. Trimming cost V 4 bases and J 4 bases, with 11 bases left between them. Germline V gives CDR1 MDHEN, CDR2 SYDVKM.

This chain's CDR3 is CASSFLSGDYGYTF. CDR3 nucleotide sequence: TGTGCCAGCAGCTTTCTATCAGGGGACTATGGCTACACCTTC. V usage is TRBV7-2 and J usage is TRBJ1-2; possibly TRBD1 for D (6 bases). CDR1 is SGHTA and CDR2 is FQGNSA in the germline V gene. There are 14 residues in the CDR3. Trimming removed 3 bases from V and 3 bases from J, with 11 bases in between.

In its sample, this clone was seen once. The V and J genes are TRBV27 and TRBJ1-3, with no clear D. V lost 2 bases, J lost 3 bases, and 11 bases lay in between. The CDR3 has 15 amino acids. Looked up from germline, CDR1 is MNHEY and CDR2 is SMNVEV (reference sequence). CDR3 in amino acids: CASSLTGVGGNTIYF. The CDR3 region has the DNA TGTGCCAGCAGTTTAACTGGAGTAGGTGGAAACACCATATATTTT.

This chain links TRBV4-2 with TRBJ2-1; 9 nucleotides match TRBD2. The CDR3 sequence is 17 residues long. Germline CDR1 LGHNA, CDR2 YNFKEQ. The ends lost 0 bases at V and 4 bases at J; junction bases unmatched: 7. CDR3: CASSQDYGGGGYNEQFF. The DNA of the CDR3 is TGTGCCAGCAGCCAAGATTACGGCGGGGGGGGTTACAATGAGCAGTTCTTC.

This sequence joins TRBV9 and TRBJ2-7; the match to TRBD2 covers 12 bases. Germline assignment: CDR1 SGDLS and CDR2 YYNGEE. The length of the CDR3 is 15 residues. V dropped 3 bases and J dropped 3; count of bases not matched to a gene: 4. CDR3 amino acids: CASSGGLAGNYEQYF. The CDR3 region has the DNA TGTGCCAGCAGCGGCGGACTAGCGGGAAACTACGAGCAGTACTTC.

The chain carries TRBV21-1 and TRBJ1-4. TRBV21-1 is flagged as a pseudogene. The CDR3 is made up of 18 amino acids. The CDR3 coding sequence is TGTGCCAGCAGCAAAGCCGGATTGCGGGGGTGGACTAATGAAAAACTGTTTTTT. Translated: CASSKAGLRGWTNEKLFF.

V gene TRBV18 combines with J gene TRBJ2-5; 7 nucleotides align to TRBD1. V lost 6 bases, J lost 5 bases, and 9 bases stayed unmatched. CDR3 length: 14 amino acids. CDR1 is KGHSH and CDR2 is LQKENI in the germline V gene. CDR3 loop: CASSQRQGFETQYF. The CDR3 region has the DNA TGTGCCAGCTCGCAAAGACAGGGTTTCGAGACCCAGTACTTC.

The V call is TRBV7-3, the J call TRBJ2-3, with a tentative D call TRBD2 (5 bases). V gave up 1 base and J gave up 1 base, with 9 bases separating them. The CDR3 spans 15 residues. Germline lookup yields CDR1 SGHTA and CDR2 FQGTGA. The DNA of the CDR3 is TGTGCCAGCAGCTTAAGCGTCGGGGGCACAGATACGCAGTATTTT. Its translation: CASSLSVGGTDTQYF. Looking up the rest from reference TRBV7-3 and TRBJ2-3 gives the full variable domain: GAGVSQTPSNKVTEKGKYVELRCDPISGHTALYWYRQSLGQGPEFLIYFQGTGAADDSGLPNDRFFAVRPEGSVSTLKIQRTERGDSAVYLCASSLSVGGTDTQYFGPGTRLTVL.

The CDR3 loop reads CASTDRDTEAFF. CDR3 bases: TGTGCCAGCACCGACAGGGACACTGAAGCTTTCTTT. The chain recombines TRBV28 with TRBJ1-1, with 7 nucleotides matching TRBD1. V gave up 7 bases and J gave up 3 bases; unmatched junction bases: 2. The CDR3 is 12 amino acids. CDR1 and CDR2 (germline): MDHEN, SYDVKM. The whole variable domain, remainder taken from reference TRBV28 and TRBJ1-1, is DVKVTQSSRYLVKRTGEKVFLECVQDMDHENMFWYRQDPGLGLRLIYFSYDVKMKEKGDIPEGYSVSREKKERFSLILESASTNQTSMYLCASTDRDTEAFFGQGTRLTVV.

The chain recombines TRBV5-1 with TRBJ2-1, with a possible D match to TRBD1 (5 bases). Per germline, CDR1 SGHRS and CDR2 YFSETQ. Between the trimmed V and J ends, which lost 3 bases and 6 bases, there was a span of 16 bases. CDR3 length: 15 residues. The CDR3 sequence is CASSWGRTQANEQFF. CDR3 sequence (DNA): TGCGCCAGCAGCTGGGGCCGCACACAGGCCAATGAGCAGTTCTTC.

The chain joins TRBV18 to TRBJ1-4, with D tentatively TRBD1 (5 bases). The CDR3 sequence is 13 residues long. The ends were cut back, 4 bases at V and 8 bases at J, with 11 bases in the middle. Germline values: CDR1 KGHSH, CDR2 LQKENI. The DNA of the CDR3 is TGTGCCAGCTCACGCGGGACGGAAGAAAAACTGTTTTTT. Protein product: CASSRGTEEKLFF.

As DNA, the CDR3 is TGTGCCAGCTCACCACCGGGGGCAGGGAGAACCACTGAAGCTTTCTTT. Encoded protein: CASSPPGAGRTTEAFF. The genes are TRBV18 and TRBJ1-1, with a possible D match to TRBD1 (6 bases). The CDR3 length is 16 residues. Trimming left V 0 bases short and J 4 bases short, with 15 bases between. Germline CDR1 is KGHSH and CDR2 is LQKENI.

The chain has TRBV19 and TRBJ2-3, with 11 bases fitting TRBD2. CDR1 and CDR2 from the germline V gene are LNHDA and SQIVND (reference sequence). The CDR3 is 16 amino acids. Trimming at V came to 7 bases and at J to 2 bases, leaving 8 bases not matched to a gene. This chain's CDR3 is CASTPRLAGFTDTQYF. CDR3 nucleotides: TGTGCCAGTACCCCACGACTAGCGGGGTTCACAGATACGCAGTATTTT.

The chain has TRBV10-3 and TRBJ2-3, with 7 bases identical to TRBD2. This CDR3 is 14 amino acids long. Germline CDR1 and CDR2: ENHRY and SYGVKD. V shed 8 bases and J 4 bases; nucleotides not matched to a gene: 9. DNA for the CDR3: TGTGCCATCTTCACGGGAGGTTCTGCAGATACGCAGTATTTT. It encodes CAIFTGGSADTQYF.

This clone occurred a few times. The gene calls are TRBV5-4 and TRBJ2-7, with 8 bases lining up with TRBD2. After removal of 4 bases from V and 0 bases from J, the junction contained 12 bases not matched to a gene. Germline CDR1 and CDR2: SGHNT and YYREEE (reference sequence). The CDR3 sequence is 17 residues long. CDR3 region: CASSPRSGSASSYEQYF. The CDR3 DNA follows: TGTGCCAGCAGCCCAAGAAGCGGGAGCGCGAGCTCCTACGAGCAGTACTTC.

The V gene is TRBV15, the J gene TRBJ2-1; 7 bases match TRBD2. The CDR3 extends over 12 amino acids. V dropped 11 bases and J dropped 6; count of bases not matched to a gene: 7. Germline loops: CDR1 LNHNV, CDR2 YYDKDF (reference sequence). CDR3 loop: CAVASGINEQFF. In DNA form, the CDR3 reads TGTGCCGTGGCTAGCGGAATCAATGAGCAGTTCTTC.

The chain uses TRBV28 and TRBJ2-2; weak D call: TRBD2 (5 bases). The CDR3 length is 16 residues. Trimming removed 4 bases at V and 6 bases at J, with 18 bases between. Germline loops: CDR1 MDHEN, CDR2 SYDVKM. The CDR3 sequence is CASSSYPRLFSGELFF. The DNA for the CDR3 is TGTGCCAGCAGTTCTTATCCCAGACTATTCTCCGGGGAGCTGTTTTTT.

CDR3 nucleotide sequence: TGTGCCAGCCATGAAACAAACTATGGCTACACCTTC. Translation: CASHETNYGYTF. The chain links TRBV28 to TRBJ1-2; D gene unclear. The CDR3 loop spans 12 amino acids. CDR1 MDHEN and CDR2 SYDVKM come from the germline V gene. Trimming stripped 8 bases from V and 2 bases from J, with 9 bases between.

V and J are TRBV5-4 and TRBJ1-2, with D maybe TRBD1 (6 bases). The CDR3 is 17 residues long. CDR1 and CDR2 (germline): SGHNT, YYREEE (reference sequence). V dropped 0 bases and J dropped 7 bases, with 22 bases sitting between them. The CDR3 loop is CASSLGHRDLRGPGYTF. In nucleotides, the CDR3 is TGTGCCAGCAGCTTGGGTCACAGGGATCTTAGGGGCCCTGGCTACACCTTC.

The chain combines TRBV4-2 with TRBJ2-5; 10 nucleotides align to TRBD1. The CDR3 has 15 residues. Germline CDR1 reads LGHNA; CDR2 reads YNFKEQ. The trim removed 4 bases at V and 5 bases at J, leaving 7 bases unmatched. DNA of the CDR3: TGTGCCAGCAGCCGCCGGGACAGGGGTCAGGAGACCCAGTACTTC. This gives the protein CASSRRDRGQETQYF.

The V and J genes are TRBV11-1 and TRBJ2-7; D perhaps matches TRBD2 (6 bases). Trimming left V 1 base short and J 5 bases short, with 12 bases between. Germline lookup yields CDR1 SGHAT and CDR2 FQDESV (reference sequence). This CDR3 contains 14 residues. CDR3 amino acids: CASSLVRGGDEQYF. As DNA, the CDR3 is TGTGCCAGCAGCTTAGTTCGGGGAGGAGACGAGCAGTACTTC.

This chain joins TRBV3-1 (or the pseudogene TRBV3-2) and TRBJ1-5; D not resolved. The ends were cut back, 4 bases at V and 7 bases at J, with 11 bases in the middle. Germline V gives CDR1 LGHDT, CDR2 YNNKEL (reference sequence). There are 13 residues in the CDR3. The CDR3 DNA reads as TGTGCCAGCAGCCCCATGCGGGGACAGCCCCAGCATTTT. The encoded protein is CASSPMRGQPQHF.

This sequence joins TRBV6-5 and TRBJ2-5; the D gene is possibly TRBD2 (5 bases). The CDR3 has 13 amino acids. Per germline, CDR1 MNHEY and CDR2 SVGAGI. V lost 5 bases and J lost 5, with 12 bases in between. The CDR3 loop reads CASSIASGETQYF. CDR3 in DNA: TGTGCCAGCAGTATAGCATCGGGGGAGACCCAGTACTTC.

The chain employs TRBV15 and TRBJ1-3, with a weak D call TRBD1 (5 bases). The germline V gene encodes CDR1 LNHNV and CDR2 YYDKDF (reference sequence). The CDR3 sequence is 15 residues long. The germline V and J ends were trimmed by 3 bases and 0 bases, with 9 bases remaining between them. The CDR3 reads CATSRGGISGNTIYF. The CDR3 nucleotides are TGTGCCACCAGCAGGGGGGGAATCTCTGGAAACACCATATATTTT.

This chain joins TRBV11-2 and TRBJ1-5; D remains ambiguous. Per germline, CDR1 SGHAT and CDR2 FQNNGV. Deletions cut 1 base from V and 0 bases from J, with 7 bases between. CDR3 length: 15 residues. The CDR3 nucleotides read TGTGCCAGCAGCTTAGGTAGCCATAGCAATCAGCCCCAGCATTTT. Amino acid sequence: CASSLGSHSNQPQHF.

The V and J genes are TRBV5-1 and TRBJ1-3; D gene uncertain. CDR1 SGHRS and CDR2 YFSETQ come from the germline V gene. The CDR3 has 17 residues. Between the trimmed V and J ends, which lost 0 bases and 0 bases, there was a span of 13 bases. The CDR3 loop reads CASSLGWGAGSGNTIYF. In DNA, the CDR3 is TGCGCCAGCAGCTTGGGGTGGGGAGCTGGCTCTGGAAACACCATATATTTT.

CDR3 protein: CASSLRDRASDGELFF. The CDR3 DNA reads TGTGCCAGCAGCCTCCGGGACAGGGCTTCGGACGGGGAGCTGTTTTTT. The chain links TRBV7-3 to TRBJ2-2; 9 positions match TRBD1. The J segment lost 7 bases and the V segment lost 5 bases, leaving 11 bases of the junction unmatched. The CDR3 sequence is 16 residues long. The germline V gene encodes CDR1 SGHTA and CDR2 FQGTGA.

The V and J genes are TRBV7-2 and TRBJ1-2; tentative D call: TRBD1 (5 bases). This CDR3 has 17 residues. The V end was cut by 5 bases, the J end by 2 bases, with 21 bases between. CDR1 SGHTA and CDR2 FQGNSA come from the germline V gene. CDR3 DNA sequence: TGTGCCAGCAGCCCCTCCGTGCGAGCAGGGCGAAACTATGGCTACACCTTC. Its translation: CASSPSVRAGRNYGYTF. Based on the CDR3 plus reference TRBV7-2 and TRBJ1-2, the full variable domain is GAGVSQSPSNKVTEKGKDVELRCDPISGHTALYWYRQSLGQGLEFLIYFQGNSAPDKSGLPSDRFSAERTGGSVSTLTIQRTQQEDSAVYLCASSPSVRAGRNYGYTFGSGTRLTVV.